These 7 T cell receptor beta chains came from one sample sequenced in a study of identical twins. TCRdb re-analysed the 5' RACE reads in MiXCR, keeping a single row per CDR3 protein. The sample has about 220,000 distinct CDR3 sequences, 6.5% seen once. The data were also submitted as part of a second study, on T cells expressing NK-cell markers.

Sequencing input: CD8+ T cells sorted from blood. The receptors shown here come from a woman aged 18-29 years in good health.

The chain couples TRBV9 to TRBJ2-1; D remains unclear. There are 13 residues in the CDR3. CDR1 and CDR2 (germline): SGDLS, YYNGEE. Trimming took off 0 bases at V and 5 bases at J, with 6 bases between the two ends. This chain's CDR3 is CASSVGAHNEQFF. The CDR3 nucleotides read TGTGCCAGCAGCGTAGGAGCTCACAATGAGCAGTTCTTC.

This clonotype came up many times. This chain connects TRBV4-1 to TRBJ1-1, with 10 nucleotides matching TRBD1. CDR1 and CDR2 from the germline V gene are MGHRA and YSYEKL. The CDR3 is made up of 16 amino acids. With V trimmed by 4 bases and J by 0 bases, 5 bases remained unmatched. As DNA, the CDR3 is TGCGCCAGCAGCCCCGGGACAGGGGTTATGAACACTGAAGCTTTCTTT. Its translation: CASSPGTGVMNTEAFF.

The chain has TRBV20-1 and TRBJ1-1; perhaps TRBD1 as D (5 bases). The germline V gene encodes CDR1 DFQATT and CDR2 SNEGSKA (reference sequence). Trimming stripped 3 bases from V and 2 bases from J, with 10 bases between. The CDR3 extends over 13 amino acids. The CDR3 loop reads CSASRGDNTEAFF. Here the CDR3 DNA reads TGCAGTGCTAGCCGGGGGGATAACACTGAAGCTTTCTTT.

This clonotype came up a few times. The chain has TRBV3-1 and TRBJ2-4, with D possibly TRBD2 on 5 matching bases. Germline CDR1 reads LGHDT; CDR2 reads YNNKEL (reference sequence). This CDR3 contains 14 residues. V gave up 3 bases and J gave up 9 bases, with 15 bases separating them. The DNA of the CDR3 is TGTGCCAGCAGCCACGACTACCAGATAGGCATTCAGTACTTC. Its protein product is CASSHDYQIGIQYF.

There are a few counts of this clonotype. This chain joins TRBV7-3 and TRBJ2-1; 12 bases are a match to TRBD2. The CDR3 runs 16 residues. Germline CDR1 reads SGHTA; CDR2 reads FQGTGA. V was clipped by 5 bases and J by 10 bases; unmatched bases: 12. The CDR3 is CASSPFPSGGAEEQFF. The CDR3 coding sequence is TGTGCCAGCAGCCCCTTCCCTAGCGGGGGGGCCGAGGAGCAGTTCTTC. The full variable domain, its missing parts supplied by reference TRBV7-3 and TRBJ2-1, is GAGVSQTPSNKVTEKGKYVELRCDPISGHTALYWYRQSLGQGPEFLIYFQGTGAADDSGLPNDRFFAVRPEGSVSTLKIQRTERGDSAVYLCASSPFPSGGAEEQFFGPGTRLTVL.

This clonotype was detected a few times. The V and J genes are TRBV28 and TRBJ2-1, with 10 bases fitting TRBD2. V lost 6 bases, J lost 5 bases, and 7 bases stayed unmatched. The CDR3 is 15 amino acids. Germline V CDR1 and CDR2: MDHEN, SYDVKM. CDR3 sequence reads: CASSTGTSVHNEQFF. CDR3 nucleotide sequence: TGTGCCAGCAGCACCGGGACTAGCGTCCACAATGAGCAGTTCTTC.

The V call is TRBV9, the J call TRBJ1-2; 12 bases are a match to TRBD1. The CDR3 is made up of 15 amino acids. V lost 5 bases to trimming and J lost 8 bases; unmatched junction nucleotides: 10. Germline loops: CDR1 SGDLS, CDR2 YYNGEE. This CDR3 is CASRGQGAAGDGYTF. The CDR3, as DNA: TGTGCCAGCAGGGGACAGGGGGCTGCTGGGGACGGCTACACCTTC.